The next 28 T cell receptor beta chains were all read from a single sample in a study of blood T cell repertoires in COVID-19. Measured with immunoSEQ multiplex PCR; TCRdb has only the in-frame clones, and not every one. The sample records just over 300,000 clones, approximately 89% being singletons. Material for sequencing was peripheral blood. The origin of the receptors is a woman aged 30 to 39 with COVID-19, enrolled during active disease.

V is TRBV3-1 (or the pseudogene TRBV3-2) and J is TRBJ1-2; D perhaps matches TRBD1 (5 bases). This CDR3 is 13 amino acids long. Germline CDR1 reads LGHDT; CDR2 reads YNNKEL (reference sequence). Trimming cost V 2 bases and J 7 bases, with 11 bases left between them. The CDR3 region is CASSQSGGGGYTF. CDR3 coding DNA: TGTGCCAGCAGCCAATCCGGGGGTGGTGGCTACACCTTC.

This clone has only one observation. The chain links TRBV3-1 (or the pseudogene TRBV3-2) to TRBJ2-3; D is unresolved. The CDR3 totals 15 residues. The germline gives CDR1 LGHDT, CDR2 YNNKEL (reference sequence). Between the trimmed V and J ends, which lost 1 base and 0 bases, there was a span of 8 bases. CDR3 in amino acids: CASSQGGRSTDTQYF. The CDR3 region has the DNA TGTGCCAGCAGCCAAGGCGGAAGGAGCACAGATACGCAGTATTTT.

This clone was seen only once. This chain joins TRBV5-6 and TRBJ1-5, with TRBD1 matching 9 bases. With 0 bases clipped from V and 4 bases from J, the junction kept 2 bases outside the gene matches. Germline CDR1 reads SGHDT; CDR2 reads YYEEEE. CDR3 length: 15 amino acids. The CDR3 sequence is CASSLAGQGNQPQHF. CDR3 nucleotide sequence: TGTGCCAGCAGCTTGGCCGGACAGGGGAATCAGCCCCAGCATTTT.

The sample holds one count of this clone. V and J are TRBV6-1 and TRBJ1-2; D gene unclear. This CDR3 comprises 14 residues. From germline, CDR1 is MNHNS and CDR2 SASEGT. V lost 2 bases and J 8 bases, leaving 15 bases between the germline ends. This CDR3 reads CASSEISSRYGYTF. The CDR3 DNA follows: TGTGCCAGCAGTGAAATTTCGTCGCGGTACGGCTACACCTTC.

The J gene is TRBJ2-3, the V gene TRBV11-2; 9 nucleotides align to TRBD2. This CDR3 spans 15 amino acids. V lost 5 bases to trimming and J lost 3 bases; unmatched junction nucleotides: 6. Germline V gene lookup returns CDR1 SGHAT and CDR2 FQNNGV. The DNA for the CDR3 is TGTGCCAGCAGCCTCCTAGCGGGGAATACAGATACGCAGTATTTT. This translates into CASSLLAGNTDTQYF.

The chain uses TRBV10-3 and TRBJ1-1; tentatively, D is TRBD1 (5 bases). Germline-derived CDR1 and CDR2 are ENHRY and SYGVKD. This CDR3 is 14 amino acids long. V lost 0 bases and J lost 5, with 10 bases in between. The CDR3 coding sequence is TGTGCCATCAGTGAGTCGAACGGGGGGACTGAAGCTTTCTTT. This gives the protein CAISESNGGTEAFF.

The chain combines TRBV7-2 with TRBJ1-1, with TRBD1 as a possible D gene (5 bases). V dropped 2 bases and J dropped 4 bases, with 14 bases sitting between them. The CDR3 has 15 residues. Germline V lookup: CDR1 SGHTA, CDR2 FQGNSA. The CDR3, as DNA: TGTGCCAGCAGCTTAAGTCTGTGGGGCGGCACTGAAGCTTTCTTT. Translating gives CASSLSLWGGTEAFF.

With respect to this clone: This CDR3 is also generated by other DNA sequences in the sample. This chain links TRBV7-2 with TRBJ2-7, with 12 nucleotides matching TRBD2. This CDR3 comprises 14 residues. J gave up 3 bases and V 3 bases, and 0 bases lay outside the gene matches. Germline V gene data show CDR1 as SGHTA and CDR2 as FQGNSA. The CDR3 is CASSLGLAGYEQYF. Here the CDR3 DNA reads TGTGCCAGCAGCTTGGGACTAGCGGGCTACGAGCAGTACTTC.

V and J are TRBV2 and TRBJ2-1, with unresolved D. Germline V gene data show CDR1 as SNHLY and CDR2 as FYNNEI. Trimming pared 8 bases from V and 0 bases from J, leaving 14 bases between. This CDR3 comprises 15 residues. This chain's CDR3 is CASVETVSSYNEQFF. CDR3 bases: TGTGCCAGCGTGGAAACAGTAAGCTCCTACAATGAGCAGTTCTTC.

This clone was found a few times. The chain recombines TRBV7-6 with TRBJ2-1, with TRBD2 matching 9 bases. Germline V lookup: CDR1 SGHVS, CDR2 FNYEAQ. This CDR3 region has 17 residues. V lost 1 base and J lost 1; bases outside the gene matches: 5. CDR3 loop: CASSLEPSGASYNEQFF. Here the CDR3 DNA reads TGTGCCAGCAGCTTAGAACCTAGCGGGGCATCCTACAATGAGCAGTTCTTC. Drawing the rest from reference TRBV7-6 and TRBJ2-1, the complete variable domain is GAGVSQSPRYKVTKRGQDVALRCDPISGHVSLYWYRQALGQGPEFLTYFNYEAQQDKSGLPNDRFSAERPEGSISTLTIQRTEQRDSAMYRCASSLEPSGASYNEQFFGPGTRLTVL.

The chain joins TRBV15 to TRBJ2-2; 12 nucleotides align to TRBD2. With 0 bases clipped from V and 5 bases from J, the junction kept 4 bases outside the gene matches. In germline, CDR1 is LNHNV, CDR2 YYDKDF (reference sequence). The CDR3 totals 17 residues. CDR3 DNA: TGTGCCACCAGCAGAGAGAGTCTAGCGGGGGGGACCGGGGAGCTGTTTTTT. Amino acids: CATSRESLAGGTGELFF.

J is TRBJ1-6 and V is TRBV6-4; a possible D gene is TRBD1 (5 bases). The CDR3 extends over 15 amino acids. Trimming removed 0 bases from V and 10 bases from J, with 13 bases in between. Germline lookup yields CDR1 MRHNA and CDR2 SNTAGT. CDR3 nucleotides: TGTGCCAGCAGTGACTCGGGGTTACCAGGGTCACCCCTCCACTTT. Translated, it gives CASSDSGLPGSPLHF.

The rearrangement links TRBV19 to TRBJ2-1; D remains unclear. V dropped 6 bases and J dropped 10 bases, with 10 bases sitting between them. Germline V CDR1 and CDR2: LNHDA, SQIVND (reference sequence). This CDR3 is built from 11 residues. CDR3 sequence: CASRVQEEQFF. The CDR3 DNA is TGTGCCAGTAGGGTTCAGGAAGAGCAGTTCTTC.

The table lists this clone with a few counts. The genes are TRBV7-2 and TRBJ2-1; 10 nucleotides match TRBD2. This CDR3 comprises 15 residues. The germline V gene encodes CDR1 SGHTA and CDR2 FQGNSA. Germline trimming cut 5 bases from V and 9 bases from J; bases unmatched to any gene: 10. CDR3 in amino acids: CASSLEGTSVGEQFF. The DNA of the CDR3 is TGTGCCAGCAGCCTAGAGGGGACTAGCGTTGGTGAGCAGTTCTTC.

This clone was observed a few times. This rearrangement joins TRBV6-2 or TRBV6-3 to TRBJ1-1, with D perhaps matching TRBD1 (6 bases). This CDR3 is 14 amino acids long. The V gene's germline CDR1 is MNHEY and CDR2 SVGEGT. Trimming shortened V by 2 bases and J by 6 bases, and 13 bases separated the two germline ends. The CDR3 bases are TGTGCCAGCAGTTACGTCGGGGGGACATCTGAAGCTTTCTTT. Protein: CASSYVGGTSEAFF.

V and J are TRBV5-5 and TRBJ1-6; 7 nucleotides match TRBD1. V gave up 8 bases and J gave up 5 bases; unmatched junction bases: 7. Germline CDR1 and CDR2: SGHKS and YYEKEE (reference sequence). The CDR3 runs 14 residues. The CDR3 reads CASLDRVNNSPLHF. As DNA, the CDR3 is TGTGCCAGTCTTGACAGGGTTAATAATTCACCCCTCCACTTT.

CDR3 sequence reads: CASSPWDSYNEQFF. The CDR3 bases are TGTGCCAGCAGCCCCTGGGACAGCTACAATGAGCAGTTCTTC. The rearrangement uses TRBV7-9 and TRBJ2-1, with 7 bases identical to TRBD1. V dropped 5 bases and J dropped 3; count of bases not matched to a gene: 4. Germline CDR1 and CDR2: SEHNR and FQNEAQ (reference sequence). This CDR3 has 14 amino acids. The complete variable domain, with remaining parts taken from reference TRBV7-9 and TRBJ2-1, reads DTGVSQNPRHKITKRGQNVTFRCDPISEHNRLYWYRQTLGQGPEFLTYFQNEAQLEKSRLLSDRFSAERPKGSFSTLEIQRTEQGDSAMYLCASSPWDSYNEQFFGPGTRLTVL.

CDR3: CASSRAVTSGGGRETQYF. The CDR3 region has the DNA TGTGCCAGCAGCAGAGCGGTAACCAGCGGGGGGGGGCGAGAGACCCAGTACTTC. The chain is built from TRBV5-5 and TRBJ2-5; 10 bases match TRBD2. Germline V gene sequence: CDR1 SGHKS, CDR2 YYEKEE (reference sequence). The CDR3 length is 18 residues. The V and J ends lost 4 bases and 4 bases, in that order; junction bases with no gene match: 16.

This sequence joins TRBV3-1 (or the pseudogene TRBV3-2) and TRBJ2-5, with 12 bases lining up with TRBD2. The CDR3 is 16 residues long. Germline trimming cut 2 bases from V and 5 bases from J; bases unmatched to any gene: 6. Germline V gene data show CDR1 as LGHDT and CDR2 as YNNKEL (reference sequence). CDR3 in DNA: TGTGCCAGCAGCCAACTGTCCGGGACTAGCGGGGAGACCCAGTACTTC. Its translation is CASSQLSGTSGETQYF.

This clone was observed once. This chain uses TRBV28 with TRBJ1-3; tentative D call: TRBD1 (5 bases). Germline CDR1 and CDR2: MDHEN and SYDVKM. V was pared by 6 bases and J by 3 bases, with 9 bases between. The length of the CDR3 is 13 residues. CDR3 bases: TGTGCCAGCAGAGTAGGGGTTGGAAACACCATATATTTT. Amino acids: CASRVGVGNTIYF.

The J gene is TRBJ1-1, the V gene TRBV29-1; D unresolved. The V gene lost 6 bases and the J gene lost 5 bases, with 13 bases spanning the gap. The germline V gene encodes CDR1 SQVTM and CDR2 ANQGSEA. This CDR3 is 12 amino acids long. CDR3 loop: CSVSVGWTEAFF. Written as DNA, the CDR3 is TGCAGCGTATCCGTCGGGTGGACTGAAGCTTTCTTT.

The V and J genes are TRBV4-2 and TRBJ2-1, with 9 bases aligning to TRBD2. Germline-derived CDR1 and CDR2 are LGHNA and YNFKEQ. CDR3 size: 16 residues. V gave up 2 bases and J gave up 2 bases; unmatched junction bases: 4. DNA of the CDR3: TGTGCCAGCAGCCAAATAGCGGGGGAAGCCTACAATGAGCAGTTCTTC. This sequence encodes CASSQIAGEAYNEQFF.

This chain joins TRBV6-2 or TRBV6-3 and TRBJ2-5, with D uncertain. Trimming removed 0 bases at V and 5 bases at J, with 16 bases between. CDR3 length: 16 amino acids. The germline V gene has CDR1 MNHEY and CDR2 SVGEGT. Here the CDR3 reads CASSYSSGQRWETQYF. The CDR3 coding sequence is TGTGCCAGCAGTTACTCGTCGGGTCAAAGATGGGAGACCCAGTACTTC.

The chain couples TRBV28 to TRBJ1-2, with TRBD1 matching over 8 bases. CDR1 MDHEN and CDR2 SYDVKM come from the germline V gene. The CDR3 covers 14 residues. The V and J ends lost 4 bases and 5 bases, in that order; junction bases with no gene match: 6. CDR3 nucleotide sequence: TGTGCCAGCAGTTACGGACAGGGCGTTTATGGCTACACCTTC. Translation gives CASSYGQGVYGYTF.

The rearrangement joins TRBV27 to TRBJ2-5; possibly TRBD2 for D (6 bases). The germline V and J ends were trimmed by 2 bases and 5 bases, with 12 bases remaining between them. Germline V gene data show CDR1 as MNHEY and CDR2 as SMNVEV (reference sequence). CDR3 length equals 14 residues. This CDR3 is CASSLSGGVETQYF. DNA for the CDR3: TGTGCCAGCAGTTTAAGTGGCGGGGTGGAGACCCAGTACTTC.

This clone has more than one count but fewer than ten. This chain joins TRBV13 and TRBJ1-1; D might be TRBD1 (5 bases). Germline V gene data show CDR1 as PRHDT and CDR2 as FYEKMQ (reference sequence). Trimming shortened V by 1 base and J by 0 bases, and 15 bases separated the two germline ends. The CDR3 runs to 17 residues. The CDR3: CASSLAGSGRMNTEAFF. Written as DNA, the CDR3 is TGTGCCAGCAGCTTAGCGGGTTCAGGGAGGATGAACACTGAAGCTTTCTTT.

The chain uses TRBV3-1 (or the pseudogene TRBV3-2) and TRBJ2-5; 12 bases fit TRBD2. The V gene's germline CDR1 is LGHDT and CDR2 YNNKEL (reference sequence). Trimming cost V 3 bases and J 2 bases; bases outside gene matches: 7. The length of the CDR3 is 17 residues. The CDR3 DNA sequence: TGTGCCAGCAGCCATCACATGACTAGCGGGGGACAAGAGACCCAGTACTTC. Its translation is CASSHHMTSGGQETQYF.

The V call is TRBV5-5, the J call TRBJ1-6; 8 bases agree with TRBD1. Per the germline V gene, CDR1 is SGHKS and CDR2 is YYEKEE (reference sequence). With V trimmed by 3 bases and J by 10 bases, 6 bases remained unmatched. This CDR3 is 14 amino acids long. The CDR3 sequence: CASSYGQGQSPLHF. The CDR3 region has the DNA TGTGCCAGCAGCTACGGACAGGGACAATCACCCCTCCACTTT.